One sample yielded the 30 T cell receptor beta chains listed below, sequenced in a study of T cell clonality in common variable immunodeficiency. TCRdb's table, derived via immunoSEQ multiplex PCR, lists solely in-frame clones and lacks some. Recorded here are roughly 58,000 clones, with no singletons, and the ten leading clones hold 0.7% to 0.95%. Sequencing was done on a sample of peripheral blood mononuclear cells. These receptors originate from a person aged 18 to 70 in good health.

This clone was seen ten or more times. Sequencing ends 3 residues short of the CDR3 end; the germline J gene provides the rest. The V call is TRBV11-3, the J call TRBJ2-3; TRBD1 agrees at 8 bases. Germline loops: CDR1 SGHNT, CDR2 YENEEA. This CDR3 spans 15 amino acids. V dropped 1 base and J dropped 2; count of bases not matched to a gene: 2. CDR3 bases read: TGTGCCAGCAGCTTAGGGCAGGGGGCCACAGATACG. Translation: CASSLGQGATDT. The full CDR3 protein reads CASSLGQGATDTQYF.

This clone was detected many times. The read halts 3 residues ahead of the CDR3 end, with the missing end drawn from the germline J gene. The genes are TRBV7-9 and TRBJ2-3, with 7 bases lining up with TRBD2. V trimming: 5 bases; J trimming: 0 bases; junction bases outside the gene matches: 5. Germline CDR1 reads SEHNR; CDR2 reads FQNEAQ (reference sequence). This CDR3 spans 15 amino acids. The CDR3 protein is CASSAWGGSTDTQYF. CDR3 DNA (partial): TGTGCCAGCAGCGCATGGGGGGGTAGCACAGATACG. The whole variable domain, remainder taken from reference TRBV7-9 and TRBJ2-3, is DTGVSQNPRHKITKRGQNVTFRCDPISEHNRLYWYRQTLGQGPEFLTYFQNEAQLEKSRLLSDRFSAERPKGSFSTLEIQRTEQGDSAMYLCASSAWGGSTDTQYFGPGTRLTVL.

This clone has ten or more counts. The observed sequence ends 3 residues before the CDR3 terminus, with the missing tail filled in from the germline J gene. V is TRBV6-2 or TRBV6-3 and J is TRBJ2-3; TRBD2 matches at 11 bases. V gave up 3 bases and J gave up 8 bases; unmatched junction bases: 7. CDR3 length equals 15 residues. Germline CDR1 and CDR2: MNHEY and SVGEGT. Incomplete CDR3 DNA: TGTGCCAGCAGTTATGTAGCGGGGGGGCCGGGTACG. This encodes CASSYVAGGPGT. The full CDR3 protein is CASSYVAGGPGTQYF.

This clone was detected ten times or more. Sequencing ends 3 residues short of the CDR3 end; the germline J gene provides the rest. The rearrangement links TRBV12-5 to TRBJ2-1, with TRBD2 identical over 7 bases. The CDR3 length is 19 residues. V lost 1 base, J lost 1 base, and 13 bases stayed unmatched. Per germline, CDR1 LGHNT and CDR2 FRNRAP. The CDR3 is CASGLGYTGGSPSYNEQFF. The covered CDR3 bases are TGTGCTAGTGGTTTGGGGTATACGGGCGGGAGTCCTTCCTACAATGAG.

This clone was picked up a small number of times. Relative to the germline gene, one junction end is altered; a read error may explain this. The read ends 3 residues before the CDR3 terminus; that terminus is restored from the germline J gene. The sample holds other DNA sequences that translate to the same CDR3. The rearrangement joins TRBV10-2 to TRBJ1-3; TRBD1 matches at 10 bases. This CDR3 spans 16 amino acids. Germline loops: CDR1 WSHSY, CDR2 SAAADI. This CDR3 is CASRQRQGASGNTIYF. The part of the CDR3 DNA that was read is TGCGCCAGCAGACAACGACAGGGGGCGAGTGGAAACACT.

At least ten counts were recorded for this clone. The read gets to within 3 residues of the CDR3 end, and the germline J gene fills in the rest. This chain links TRBV5-5 with TRBJ2-5, with D unclear. The CDR3 runs 13 residues. V was clipped by 0 bases and J by 4 bases, with 7 bases between them. Germline CDR1 reads SGHKS; CDR2 reads YYEKEE (reference sequence). The DNA read from the CDR3 is TGTGCCAGCAGCTTGGTAAGAGGAGAGACC. As protein: CASSLVRGET. The full CDR3 reads CASSLVRGETQYF.

This clone was counted many times. Coverage ceases 3 residues before the CDR3 finishes, and the germline J gene fills in the end. The chain combines TRBV7-6 with TRBJ2-5; 8 bases map to TRBD1. Germline CDR1 is SGHVS and CDR2 is FNYEAQ. V shed 2 bases and J 5 bases; nucleotides not matched to a gene: 10. CDR3 length equals 16 residues. Here the CDR3 reads CASSLIRQGPQETQYF. The covered CDR3 bases are TGTGCCAGCAGCTTAATACGACAGGGGCCGCAGGAGACC.

This clone has at least ten counts. With the read ending 3 residues before the CDR3 end, the germline J gene is used to fill in that end. This chain links TRBV10-1 with TRBJ2-2; D perhaps matches TRBD1 (6 bases). V was trimmed by 4 bases and J by 5 bases, leaving 11 bases between them. The CDR3 has 14 amino acids. Germline assignment: CDR1 WNHNN and CDR2 SYGVQD (reference sequence). The covered CDR3 bases are TGCGCCAGCAGTGGACAGGTGAAAACCGGGGAG. Encoded protein: CASSGQVKTGE. The full CDR3 protein reads CASSGQVKTGELFF.

This clone was recorded a few times. One end of the junction does not line up with germline, which may come from a read error. The read halts 3 residues ahead of the CDR3 end, with the missing end drawn from the germline J gene. This sequence joins TRBV18 and TRBJ2-1, with 10 bases that match TRBD2. In germline, CDR1 is KGHSH, CDR2 LQKENI. The length of the CDR3 is 16 residues. The chain's CDR3 is CASSPLAGPAYNEQFF. The CDR3 bases that were read are TGTGCCAGCTCCCCACTAGCGGGACCCGCCTACAATGAG.

This clone was seen ten or more times. The read terminates 3 residues ahead of where the CDR3 ends, so the germline J gene completes it. This rearrangement joins TRBV11-2 to TRBJ2-5; tentative D call: TRBD2 (5 bases). This CDR3 spans 15 amino acids. Trimming took 5 bases from V and 2 from J, leaving 15 bases between them. Germline CDR1 is SGHAT and CDR2 is FQNNGV. CDR3 sequence reads: CASSPRTGEQETQYF. The part of the CDR3 DNA that was read is TGTGCCAGCAGCCCCCGGACTGGAGAACAAGAGACC.

There are many counts of this clone. The read halts 3 residues ahead of the CDR3 end, with the missing end drawn from the germline J gene. V and J are TRBV7-2 and TRBJ2-2, with D possibly TRBD1 on 6 matching bases. Per the germline V gene, CDR1 is SGHTA and CDR2 is FQGNSA. V was pared by 5 bases and J by 6 bases, with 16 bases between. The length of the CDR3 is 15 residues. CDR3 in amino acids: CASSLQGPYPGELFF. The CDR3 DNA, read in part, is TGTGCCAGCAGCCTTCAGGGGCCCTATCCCGGGGAG.

Notes on this clone: This may stem from a read error, because a much larger clone lies one nucleotide away. The read stops 3 residues short of the end of the CDR3; the missing end is completed from the germline J gene. J is TRBJ2-4 and V is TRBV19; possibly TRBD2 for D (7 bases). The CDR3 contains 16 residues. Germline V gives CDR1 LNHDA, CDR2 SQIVND (reference sequence). The CDR3 loop is CATSILGGGFKNIQYF. CDR3 DNA (partial): TGTGCCACTAGTATATTGGGAGGGGGATTCAAAAACATT. Complete variable domain (other parts from reference TRBV19 and TRBJ2-4): DGGITQSPKYLFRKEGQNVTLSCEQNLNHDAMYWYRQDPGQGLRLIYYSQIVNDFQKGDIAEGYSVSREKKESFPLTVTSAQKNPTAFYLCATSILGGGFKNIQYFGAGTRLSVL.

This clone was found many times. The read comes to an end 3 residues before the CDR3 does, leaving the germline J gene to fill in the end. V and J are TRBV19 and TRBJ1-2; D is perhaps TRBD1 (6 bases). Trimming stripped 5 bases from V and 0 bases from J, with 10 bases between. The germline V gene encodes CDR1 LNHDA and CDR2 SQIVND (reference sequence). The CDR3 is 14 residues long. CDR3 sequence reads: CASSWRGPNYGYTF. The covered CDR3 bases are TGTGCCAGTAGTTGGCGGGGGCCTAACTATGGC.

This clone has at least ten counts. The DNA ends 3 residues before the CDR3 does, and the rest of the CDR3 is filled in from the germline J gene. This chain links TRBV7-7 with TRBJ2-5; possibly TRBD1 for D (6 bases). Deletions cut 5 bases from V and 1 base from J, with 11 bases between. The CDR3 length is 14 residues. The V gene's germline CDR1 is SSHAT and CDR2 FNYEAQ (reference sequence). The CDR3 region is CASSPQGTQETQYF. The sequenced CDR3 bases are TGTGCCAGCAGCCCTCAGGGGACCCAAGAGACC.

This clone occurred many times. The read stops 3 residues short of the end of the CDR3; the missing end is completed from the germline J gene. The J gene is TRBJ1-5, the V gene TRBV29-1, with a weak D call TRBD1 (6 bases). This CDR3 has 14 amino acids. CDR1 is SQVTM and CDR2 is ANQGSEA in the germline V gene. V lost 7 bases and J lost 7, with 20 bases in between. The sequenced CDR3 bases are TGCAGCGCTGCGGTCCAGGGGTTTGACCAGCCC. Translation gives CSAAVQGFDQP. The whole CDR3 protein reads CSAAVQGFDQPQHF.

There are many counts of this clone. The sequenced CDR3 bases are TGTGCCAGCAGCTCCCTTGGACAGCGCGTTACCTCCTACAATGAG. This gives the protein CASSSLGQRVTSYNE. The complete CDR3 sequence is CASSSLGQRVTSYNEQFF. The chain recombines TRBV7-3 with TRBJ2-1; D might be TRBD1 (6 bases). The read terminates 3 residues before the CDR3 end, so the remaining end is supplied by the germline J gene. The ends were cut back, 4 bases at V and 0 bases at J, with 19 bases in the middle. Germline V gene lookup returns CDR1 SGHTA and CDR2 FQGTGA. The CDR3 consists of 18 residues.

This clone was seen repeatedly, ten times or more. The DNA ends 3 residues before the CDR3 does, and the rest of the CDR3 is filled in from the germline J gene. The genes are TRBV5-4 and TRBJ1-4; 9 nucleotides agree with TRBD1. The germline CDR1 and CDR2 sequences are SGHNT and YYREEE (reference sequence). V shed 2 bases and J 8 bases; nucleotides not matched to a gene: 7. This CDR3 spans 15 amino acids. Here the CDR3 reads CASSFRDRAEEKLFF. The sequenced part of the CDR3 DNA is TGTGCCAGCAGCTTCCGGGACAGGGCTGAGGAAAAA. The full variable domain, completed using reference TRBV5-4 and TRBJ1-4, is ETGVTQSPTHLIKTRGQQVTLRCSSQSGHNTVSWYQQALGQGPQFIFQYYREEENGRGNFPPRFSGLQFPNYSSELNVNALELDDSALYLCASSFRDRAEEKLFFGSGTQLSVL.

This clone has at least ten counts. Read coverage stops 3 residues before the CDR3 terminus; the germline J gene supplies the remainder. The chain has TRBV18 and TRBJ1-6; tentative D call: TRBD1 (5 bases). V dropped 2 bases and J dropped 7 bases, with 9 bases sitting between them. The CDR3 is 14 residues long. Germline lookup yields CDR1 KGHSH and CDR2 LQKENI. CDR3 protein: CASSPGHQNSPLHF. The sequenced CDR3 bases are TGTGCCAGCTCACCAGGACACCAGAATTCACCC.

This clone appeared many times. The CDR3 end is not reached by the read, which stops 3 residues before it; the germline J gene fills it in. The V and J genes are TRBV19 and TRBJ1-5; 8 bases fit TRBD1. The CDR3 spans 16 residues. Germline V gene lookup returns CDR1 LNHDA and CDR2 SQIVND (reference sequence). With 7 bases clipped from V and 1 base from J, the junction kept 9 bases outside the gene matches. CDR3 protein: CASIDNDRGSNQPQHF. CDR3 DNA, as far as it was read: TGTGCCAGTATCGACAACGACAGGGGCAGCAATCAGCCC.

Ten or more counts support this clone. The read ends 3 residues before the CDR3 terminus; that terminus is restored from the germline J gene. The chain is built from TRBV6-1 and TRBJ2-1, with 7 bases identical to TRBD2. With 2 bases clipped from V and 4 bases from J, the junction kept 8 bases outside the gene matches. This CDR3 region has 16 residues. CDR1 and CDR2 (germline): MNHNS, SASEGT. The CDR3 spells CASSESTSRRYNEQFF. CDR3 DNA (partial): TGTGCCAGCAGTGAATCGACTAGCAGACGATACAATGAG.

Points on this clone: Being one base from a much bigger clone, this may be a read error. The read ends 3 residues shy of where the CDR3 ends; the end is completed using the germline J gene. The same CDR3 can be traced to other DNA sequences in this sample. The chain employs TRBV7-2 and TRBJ1-3; possibly TRBD1 for D (5 bases). Germline V gene sequence: CDR1 SGHTA, CDR2 FQGNSA. The CDR3 extends over 15 amino acids. CDR3 amino acids: CASSNWGDSGNTIYF. The DNA read from the CDR3 is TGTGCCAGCAGTAATTGGGGGGACTCTGGAAACACA.

There are many counts of this clone. The observed sequence ends 3 residues before the CDR3 terminus, with the missing tail filled in from the germline J gene. The rearrangement links TRBV10-1 to TRBJ1-1; D is uncertain. Trimming cost V 0 bases and J 0 bases, with 2 bases left between them. This CDR3 is built from 13 residues. Germline V gene lookup returns CDR1 WNHNN and CDR2 SYGVQD (reference sequence). CDR3 loop: CASSESLNTEAFF. The sequenced part of the CDR3 DNA is TGCGCCAGCAGTGAGTCCTTGAACACTGAA.

This clone was counted at least ten times. The read ends 3 residues early relative to the CDR3; the germline J gene fills the gap. V is TRBV5-1 and J is TRBJ1-2; 9 positions match TRBD1. This CDR3 is 14 amino acids long. Per germline, CDR1 SGHRS and CDR2 YFSETQ. The covered CDR3 bases are TGCGCCAGCAGCTTGGAACAGGGGGCAGGCGGC. Translation: CASSLEQGAGG. The whole CDR3 sequence reads CASSLEQGAGGYTF.

This clone has a count of ten or more. The CDR3 goes on 3 residues after the read ends, and that part is filled in from the germline J gene. The chain carries TRBV20-1 and TRBJ1-2; D perhaps matches TRBD1 (6 bases). Per the germline V gene, CDR1 is DFQATT and CDR2 is SNEGSKA (reference sequence). There are 13 residues in the CDR3. CDR3 DNA (partial): TGCAGTGCGCCATCCTTGGGGGCAGGGGGC. Its protein is CSAPSLGAGG. The entire CDR3 is CSAPSLGAGGYTF.

Many counts were recorded for this clone. Incomplete CDR3 DNA: TGTGCCAGCAGTGCCACCGGGACAGGGCCCTACGAG. As protein: CASSATGTGPYE. The CDR3, in full, reads CASSATGTGPYEQYF. The chain links TRBV6-1 to TRBJ2-7; 9 nucleotides line up with TRBD1. The read finishes 3 residues shy of the CDR3 end, and the germline J gene is used to complete it. This CDR3 is 15 amino acids long. Unmatched junction bases numbered 6, after V lost 4 bases and J lost 2 bases. CDR1 and CDR2 from the germline V gene are MNHNS and SASEGT.

This clone was seen ten or more times. The CDR3 goes on 3 residues after the read ends, and that part is filled in from the germline J gene. V and J are TRBV4-1 and TRBJ1-5; D is uncertain. With 6 bases removed from V and 1 base from J, the gap between germline ends came to 7 bases. This CDR3 comprises 13 residues. Germline assignment: CDR1 MGHRA and CDR2 YSYEKL. The DNA read from the CDR3 is TGCGCCAGCAGTCTACAGAGCAATCAGCCC. Translation gives CASSLQSNQP. In full, the CDR3 reads CASSLQSNQPQHF.

This clone was detected ten times or more. At one of its ends the junction is not consistent with the germline gene, which may arise from a read error. The CDR3 DNA, read in part, is TGCGCCAGCAGCCAAGATTGGATAGCGGGGGGAGAGACC. Its translation is CASSQDWIAGGET. The full CDR3 sequence reads CASSQDWIAGGETQYF. The rearrangement links TRBV4-2 to TRBJ2-5; 10 nucleotides agree with TRBD2. Sequencing ends 3 residues short of the CDR3 end; the germline J gene provides the rest. CDR1 LGHNA and CDR2 YNFKEQ come from the germline V gene. The CDR3 runs to 16 residues.

Points on this clone: The missing CDR3 end, 3 residues past where the read stops, is filled in from the germline J gene. The V call is TRBV19, the J call TRBJ2-7; 8 bases agree with TRBD2. The germline V gene encodes CDR1 LNHDA and CDR2 SQIVND (reference sequence). CDR3 length equals 14 residues. V was pared by 5 bases and J by 1 base, with 4 bases of the junction left unmatched. Partial CDR3 DNA: TGTGCCAGTAGTCTCGGGGGGGGGTCCTACGAG. Protein: CASSLGGGSYE. In full, the CDR3 reads CASSLGGGSYEQYF.

This clone was seen ten or more times. The read halts 3 residues ahead of the CDR3 end, with the missing end drawn from the germline J gene. The gene calls are TRBV7-9 and TRBJ2-3, with TRBD1 matching 7 bases. The CDR3 totals 15 residues. After removal of 2 bases from V and 1 base from J, the junction contained 3 bases not matched to a gene. Germline V gene data show CDR1 as SEHNR and CDR2 as FQNEAQ (reference sequence). The CDR3: CASSLSDRGTDTQYF. CDR3 DNA (partial): TGTGCCAGCAGCTTATCCGACAGGGGCACAGATACG.

A few counts support this clone. It differs at one base from a far larger clone, so likely a read error. The sequence runs out 3 residues before the end of the CDR3; the remainder is reconstructed from the germline J gene. The chain uses TRBV18 and TRBJ2-5; D may be TRBD1 (6 bases). Germline-derived CDR1 and CDR2 are KGHSH and LQKENI. This CDR3 comprises 15 residues. The covered CDR3 bases are TGTGACAGCGGTACCCGTGGGGGCTTACAAGAGACC. Translated, it gives CDSGTRGGLQET. The CDR3 in its entirety is CDSGTRGGLQETQYF.